The sequence of this T cell receptor (beta chain) was determined in a study of T-cell memory formation after mild COVID-19. Using its own MiXCR run on the 5' RACE reads, TCRdb lists one record per CDR3 protein. The sample consists of fewer than 450,000 distinct CDR3 sequences, around 20% of them appearing once. V was pared by 4 bases and J by 0 bases, with 12 bases between. Germline CDR1 is MGHRA and CDR2 is YSYEKL. CDR3 length: 15 residues. Sequencing was carried out using PBMCs or a T cell subset sorted from them (not recorded which). This chain uses TRBV4-1 with TRBJ1-2; D remains unclear. The clonotype was recovered from an adult woman who had mild COVID-19 (a few samples of this study predate the infection). Cell type and time point are not known. The CDR3 DNA reads as TGCGCCAGCAGCCTAGAGGCCACAGCTAACTATGGCTACACCTTC. This gives the protein CASSLEATANYGYTF.